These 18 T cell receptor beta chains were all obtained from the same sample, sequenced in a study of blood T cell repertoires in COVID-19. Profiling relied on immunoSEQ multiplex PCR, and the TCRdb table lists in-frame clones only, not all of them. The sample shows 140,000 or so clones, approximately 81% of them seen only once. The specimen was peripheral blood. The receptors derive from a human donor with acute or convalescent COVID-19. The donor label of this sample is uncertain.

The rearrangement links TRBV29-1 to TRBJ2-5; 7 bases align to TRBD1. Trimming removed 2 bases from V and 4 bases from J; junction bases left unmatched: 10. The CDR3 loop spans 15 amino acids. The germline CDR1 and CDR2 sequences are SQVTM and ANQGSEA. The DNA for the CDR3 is TGCAGCGTTGAAAAGGGGGCTCCACCAGCAGAGACCCAGTACTTC. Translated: CSVEKGAPPAETQYF.

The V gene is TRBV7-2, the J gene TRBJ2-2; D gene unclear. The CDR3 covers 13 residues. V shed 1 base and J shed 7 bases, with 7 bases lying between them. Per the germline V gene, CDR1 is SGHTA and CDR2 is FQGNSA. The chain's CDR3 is CASSLDSYGELFF. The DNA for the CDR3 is TGTGCCAGCAGCTTAGACAGTTACGGGGAGCTGTTTTTT.

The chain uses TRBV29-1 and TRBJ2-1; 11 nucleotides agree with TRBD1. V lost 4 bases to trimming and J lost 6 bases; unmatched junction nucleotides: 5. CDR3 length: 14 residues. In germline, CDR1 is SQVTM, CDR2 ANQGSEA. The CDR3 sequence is CSVGGTGGFNEQFF. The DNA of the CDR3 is TGCAGCGTTGGCGGGACAGGGGGTTTCAATGAGCAGTTCTTC.

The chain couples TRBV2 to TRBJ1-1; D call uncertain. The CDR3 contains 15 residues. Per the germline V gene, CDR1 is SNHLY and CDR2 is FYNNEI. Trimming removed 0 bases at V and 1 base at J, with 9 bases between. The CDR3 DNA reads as TGTGCCAGCAGTGAAGCAAAGGGAGCGAACACTGAAGCTTTCTTT. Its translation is CASSEAKGANTEAFF.

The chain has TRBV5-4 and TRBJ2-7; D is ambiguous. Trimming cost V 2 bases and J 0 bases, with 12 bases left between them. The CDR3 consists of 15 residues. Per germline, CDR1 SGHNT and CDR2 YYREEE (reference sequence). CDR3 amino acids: CASSLGASSSYEQYV. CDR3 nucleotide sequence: TGTGCCAGCAGCTTAGGAGCGTCGAGCTCCTACGAGCAGTACGTC.

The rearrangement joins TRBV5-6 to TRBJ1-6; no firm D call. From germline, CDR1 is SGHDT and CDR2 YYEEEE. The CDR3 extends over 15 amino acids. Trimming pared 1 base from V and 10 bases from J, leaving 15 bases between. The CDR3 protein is CASSLIWDRRSPLHF. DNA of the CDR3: TGTGCCAGCAGCTTGATTTGGGATAGGAGGTCACCCCTCCACTTT.

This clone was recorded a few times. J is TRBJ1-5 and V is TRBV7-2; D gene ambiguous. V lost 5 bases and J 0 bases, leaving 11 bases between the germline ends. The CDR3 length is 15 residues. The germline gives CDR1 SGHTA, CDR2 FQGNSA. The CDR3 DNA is TGTGCCAGCAGCCCTACCCTATATAGCAATCAGCCCCAGCATTTT. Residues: CASSPTLYSNQPQHF. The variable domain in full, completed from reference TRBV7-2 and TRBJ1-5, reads GAGVSQSPSNKVTEKGKDVELRCDPISGHTALYWYRQSLGQGLEFLIYFQGNSAPDKSGLPSDRFSAERTGGSVSTLTIQRTQQEDSAVYLCASSPTLYSNQPQHFGDGTRLSIL.

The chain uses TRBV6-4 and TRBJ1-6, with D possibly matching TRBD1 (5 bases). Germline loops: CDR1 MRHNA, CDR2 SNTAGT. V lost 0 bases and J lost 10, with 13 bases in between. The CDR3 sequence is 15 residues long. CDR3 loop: CASSDSPGLASPLHF. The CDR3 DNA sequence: TGTGCCAGCAGTGACTCGCCAGGGTTGGCATCACCCCTCCACTTT.

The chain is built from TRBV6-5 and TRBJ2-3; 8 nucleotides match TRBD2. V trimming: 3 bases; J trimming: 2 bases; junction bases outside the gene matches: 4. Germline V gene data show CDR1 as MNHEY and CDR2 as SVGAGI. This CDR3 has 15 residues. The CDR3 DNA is TGTGCCAGCAGTTATAGCGGGACCGCCACAGATACGCAGTATTTT. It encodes CASSYSGTATDTQYF.

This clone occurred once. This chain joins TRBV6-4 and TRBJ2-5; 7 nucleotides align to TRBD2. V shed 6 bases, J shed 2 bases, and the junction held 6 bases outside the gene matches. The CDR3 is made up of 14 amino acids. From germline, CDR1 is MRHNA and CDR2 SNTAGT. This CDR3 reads CASRGGGPQETQYF. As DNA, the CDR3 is TGTGCCAGCAGGGGGGGAGGGCCACAAGAGACCCAGTACTTC.

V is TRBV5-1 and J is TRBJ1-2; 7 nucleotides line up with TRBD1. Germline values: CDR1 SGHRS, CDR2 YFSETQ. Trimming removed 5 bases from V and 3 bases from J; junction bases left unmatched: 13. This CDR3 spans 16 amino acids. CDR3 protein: CASRPNGGGSHYGYTF. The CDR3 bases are TGCGCCAGCAGACCAAATGGAGGGGGCAGCCACTATGGCTACACCTTC.

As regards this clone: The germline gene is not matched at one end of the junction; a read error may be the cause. The CDR3 loop is CASTKPGECRF. The CDR3 nucleotides are TGTGCCAGCACCAAGCCCGGGGAATGTCGCTTC. The chain is built from TRBV7-9 and TRBJ1-2; D is ambiguous. Germline CDR1 and CDR2: SEHNR and FQNEAQ (reference sequence). The CDR3 covers 11 residues.

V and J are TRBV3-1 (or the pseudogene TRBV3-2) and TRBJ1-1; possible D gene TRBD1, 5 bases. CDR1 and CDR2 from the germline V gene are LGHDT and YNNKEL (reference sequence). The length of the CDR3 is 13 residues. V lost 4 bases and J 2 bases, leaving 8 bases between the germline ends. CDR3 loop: CASSPTGNTEAFF. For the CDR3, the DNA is TGTGCCAGCAGCCCCACAGGTAACACTGAAGCTTTCTTT.

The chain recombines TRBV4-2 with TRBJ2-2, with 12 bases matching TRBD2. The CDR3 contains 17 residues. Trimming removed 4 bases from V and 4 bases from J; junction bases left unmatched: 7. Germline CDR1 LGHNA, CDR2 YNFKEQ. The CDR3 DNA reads TGTGCCAGCAGCCCCGGGCTAGCGGGGGGGCCCACCGGGGAGCTGTTTTTT. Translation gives CASSPGLAGGPTGELFF.

The CDR3 coding sequence is TGTGCCAGCAGCCAAGGGTGGTCGGGGACTAGCGGGACAGATACGCAGTATTTT. Its translation: CASSQGWSGTSGTDTQYF. The genes are TRBV3-1 (or the pseudogene TRBV3-2) and TRBJ2-3; 12 nucleotides agree with TRBD2. The CDR3 sequence is 18 residues long. The germline V gene has CDR1 LGHDT and CDR2 YNNKEL (reference sequence). Trimming at V came to 1 base and at J to 3 bases, leaving 8 bases not matched to a gene.

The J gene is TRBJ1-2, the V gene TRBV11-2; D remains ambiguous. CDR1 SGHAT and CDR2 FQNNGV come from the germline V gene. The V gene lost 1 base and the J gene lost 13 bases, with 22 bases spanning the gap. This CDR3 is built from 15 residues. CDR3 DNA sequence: TGTGCCAGCAGCTTAGCTTTCGGAGCAGCTGTAGCGGGCACCTTC. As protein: CASSLAFGAAVAGTF.

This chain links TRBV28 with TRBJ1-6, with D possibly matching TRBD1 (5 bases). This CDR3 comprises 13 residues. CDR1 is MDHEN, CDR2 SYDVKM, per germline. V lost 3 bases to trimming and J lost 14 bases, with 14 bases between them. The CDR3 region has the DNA TGTGCCAGCAGTTTTTCGTCCGCAGGGACCCTCCACTTT. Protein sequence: CASSFSSAGTLHF.

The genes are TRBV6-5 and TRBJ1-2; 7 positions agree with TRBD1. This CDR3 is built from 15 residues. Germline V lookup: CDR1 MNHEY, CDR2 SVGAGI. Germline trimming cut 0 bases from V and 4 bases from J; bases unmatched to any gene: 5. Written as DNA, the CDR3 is TGTGCCAGCAGTTACTCGAGAGGGGGCGGCTATGGCTACACCTTC. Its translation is CASSYSRGGGYGYTF.